This TCR beta chain was profiled in a study of blood T cell repertoires in COVID-19. Germline V gene data show CDR1 as LNHDA and CDR2 as SQIVND (reference sequence). V lost 5 bases and J lost 8; bases outside the gene matches: 6. This CDR3 comprises 13 residues. TCRdb keeps only in-frame clones here, not all; method: immunoSEQ multiplex PCR. The table includes under 250,000 clones, approximately 80% detected once. The chain uses TRBV19 and TRBJ1-2, with 9 bases fitting TRBD1. The sample was peripheral blood. This sequence was found in a woman aged 60-70 years who had recovered from COVID-19. CDR3 residues: CASSYGQGRGYTF. CDR3 sequence (DNA): TGTGCCAGTAGTTACGGACAGGGGAGAGGCTACACCTTC.